The clone carrying this T cell receptor (beta chain) was seen more than once but under ten times. Its specificity is unknown. This record belongs to a study of cytomegalovirus exposure and HLA in healthy donors. Whole-study findings and limits: Later analysis placed DRB1 highest and HLA-C lowest in TCR association rates, which differed by HLA locus. Approximately 18,000 TCR beta sequences were associated with HLA alleles at 0.05 false discovery rate in a later analysis. CMV serostatus was the sole immune exposure information available.

Per germline, CDR1 SGDLS and CDR2 YYNGEE. V was clipped by 3 bases and J by 10 bases; unmatched bases: 9. The CDR3 consists of 15 residues. In the PCR, 60 Vbeta and 13 Jbeta primers were used. Measured with immunoSEQ multiplex PCR; TCRdb has only the in-frame clones, and not every one. The table records about 150,000 clones, roughly 66% of them present only once. Sequenced sample: PBMCs. The sequence came from a woman aged 55 to 70 in good health and CMV-seronegative. The chain couples TRBV9 to TRBJ1-6, with 8 bases that match TRBD1. The CDR3, as DNA: TGTGCCAGCAGCGCTGCCCAGGGGGCACGGTCACCCCTCCACTTT. This encodes CASSAAQGARSPLHF.